This passage covers 19 T cell receptor beta chains from one sample sequenced in a study of T cells after yellow fever vaccination. TCRdb independently ran MiXCR on the 5' RACE reads; one entry per CDR3 protein. Among hundreds of thousands of distinct CDR3 sequences listed, about 14% were seen once. Specimen: PBMCs, collected on the day of the yellow fever booster vaccination. The receptors stem from a man aged 25-45 years who received the YFV17D yellow fever vaccine.

For the CDR3, the DNA is TGTGCCAGTAGTAGCTTAAGGGGTACCTACGAGCAGTACTTC. Protein product: CASSSLRGTYEQYF. The V gene is TRBV19, the J gene TRBJ2-7; maybe TRBD1 (5 bases). The CDR3 runs 14 residues. Trimming removed 4 bases from V and 2 bases from J, with 12 bases in between. Germline-derived CDR1 and CDR2 are LNHDA and SQIVND (reference sequence).

This clonotype was detected only a few times. The chain couples TRBV5-4 to TRBJ2-2, with D uncertain. The CDR3 sequence is 13 residues long. The germline CDR1 and CDR2 sequences are SGHNT and YYREEE (reference sequence). V lost 5 bases and J lost 6, with 11 bases in between. CDR3 DNA: TGTGCCAGCAGTCCGCCCTGGCCCGGGGAGCTGTTTTTT. Translated, it gives CASSPPWPGELFF.

V usage is TRBV30 and J usage is TRBJ2-1; TRBD1 is a possible D gene (5 bases). CDR1 is GTSNPN, CDR2 SVGIG, per germline (reference sequence). This CDR3 spans 12 amino acids. The V end lost 2 bases, the J end lost 7 bases, and 9 bases lay between the germline ends. CDR3 sequence reads: CAWSPAGNEQFF. In DNA, the CDR3 is TGTGCCTGGAGTCCAGCAGGGAATGAGCAGTTCTTC.

The genes are TRBV3-1 and TRBJ2-5; TRBD2 is a possible D gene (5 bases). Germline assignment: CDR1 LGHDT and CDR2 YNNKEL (reference sequence). Trimming stripped 3 bases from V and 5 bases from J, with 13 bases between. The CDR3 is made up of 14 amino acids. DNA for the CDR3: TGTGCCAGCAGCCAGGGAAGCGGTGGGGAGACCCAGTACTTC. Translation gives CASSQGSGGETQYF.

V is TRBV20-1 and J is TRBJ2-3; TRBD2 agrees at 12 bases. CDR1 is DFQATT and CDR2 is SNEGSKA in the germline V gene (reference sequence). With 0 bases clipped from V and 6 bases from J, the junction kept 10 bases outside the gene matches. The CDR3 is 17 residues long. CDR3 region: CSARELGLAGPGDTQYF. CDR3 nucleotide sequence: TGCAGTGCTAGAGAGCTTGGACTAGCGGGGCCCGGGGATACGCAGTATTTT.

This clonotype was seen a few times. The chain links TRBV6-5 to TRBJ2-7, with 7 bases lining up with TRBD2. The CDR3 sequence is 15 residues long. The J segment lost 5 bases and the V segment lost 2 bases, leaving 9 bases of the junction unmatched. Germline CDR1 is MNHEY and CDR2 is SVGAGI. The CDR3 sequence: CASSYGLAVKDEQYF. DNA of the CDR3: TGTGCCAGCAGTTACGGTCTAGCGGTCAAGGACGAGCAGTACTTC.

The sample holds a few counts of this clonotype. The chain links TRBV6-1 to TRBJ2-7, with 9 bases lining up with TRBD1. In germline, CDR1 is MNHNS, CDR2 SASEGT. With V trimmed by 5 bases and J by 12 bases, 11 bases remained unmatched. The CDR3 runs to 13 residues. The CDR3 loop reads CASSTRDRVLRYF. CDR3 sequence (DNA): TGTGCCAGCAGTACCAGGGACAGGGTTCTTCGGTACTTC.

This chain links TRBV5-4 with TRBJ1-1; D uncertain. V was cut by 0 bases and J by 1 base, with 10 bases left in between. Germline CDR1 and CDR2: SGHNT and YYREEE (reference sequence). The CDR3 covers 15 residues. The CDR3, as DNA: TGTGCCAGCAGCTTGGCGGGAGGTCCGAACACTGAAGCTTTCTTT. This translates into CASSLAGGPNTEAFF.

V gene TRBV7-9 combines with J gene TRBJ2-7; TRBD1 matches at 10 bases. The V gene end was trimmed by 3 bases and the J gene end by 7 bases; junction bases not matched to a gene: 6. Germline CDR1 is SEHNR and CDR2 is FQNEAQ (reference sequence). This CDR3 region has 14 residues. The chain's CDR3 is CASSFSGTGVEQYF. CDR3 coding DNA: TGTGCCAGCAGCTTCAGTGGGACAGGGGTTGAGCAGTACTTC.

About this clonotype: A much bigger clone sits one base away, suggesting this may be a read error. The rearrangement joins TRBV14 to TRBJ2-3; D remains ambiguous. CDR1 and CDR2 (germline): SGHDN, FVKESK. Trimming left V 4 bases short and J 6 bases short, with 8 bases between. The CDR3 length is 12 residues. CDR3 DNA: TGTGCCAGCAGCCCCTACCGGGATACGCAGTATTTT. Translating gives CASSPYRDTQYF.

This clonotype has a handful of counts. The J gene is TRBJ2-3, the V gene TRBV19; no clear D gene. Germline V gene data show CDR1 as LNHDA and CDR2 as SQIVND (reference sequence). The V gene lost 7 bases and the J gene lost 0 bases, with 8 bases spanning the gap. The CDR3 sequence is 13 residues long. The CDR3 here is CASTGDSTDTQYF. The CDR3 region has the DNA TGTGCCAGTACTGGGGATAGCACAGATACGCAGTATTTT.

The V gene is TRBV28, the J gene TRBJ1-5, with D uncertain. The germline V and J ends were trimmed by 6 bases and 7 bases, with 19 bases remaining between them. Germline V gene data show CDR1 as MDHEN and CDR2 as SYDVKM. The CDR3 is 15 amino acids. The CDR3 DNA is TGTGCCAGCAGAACCACGTATAGGGTCGGACAGCCCCAGCATTTT. This gives the protein CASRTTYRVGQPQHF.

V is TRBV20-1 and J is TRBJ2-3; a possible D gene is TRBD1 (5 bases). CDR1 is DFQATT and CDR2 is SNEGSKA in the germline V gene (reference sequence). V lost 1 base and J 2 bases, leaving 10 bases between the germline ends. The CDR3 is 14 residues long. This chain's CDR3 is CSARVGVSTDTQYF. The DNA for the CDR3 is TGCAGTGCTAGAGTAGGGGTCTCCACAGATACGCAGTATTTT.

This clonotype appeared a few times. This chain links TRBV18 with TRBJ2-1; 9 bases agree with TRBD2. Germline V gene lookup returns CDR1 KGHSH and CDR2 LQKENI. The trim removed 0 bases at V and 6 bases at J, leaving 6 bases unmatched. This CDR3 is 16 amino acids long. The CDR3 DNA is TGTGCCAGCTCACCACCCGCGGGAGGGCCGGGCAATGAGCAGTTCTTC. Its translation is CASSPPAGGPGNEQFF.

This clonotype has at least ten counts. The J gene is TRBJ2-7, the V gene TRBV28; 8 nucleotides align to TRBD2. V lost 6 bases and J lost 4; bases outside the gene matches: 11. CDR3 length: 15 residues. CDR1 is MDHEN, CDR2 SYDVKM, per germline. CDR3 sequence reads: CASSPGGAIGYEQYF. As DNA, the CDR3 is TGTGCCAGCAGCCCCGGGGGGGCGATAGGATACGAGCAGTACTTC. Drawing the rest from reference TRBV28 and TRBJ2-7, the complete variable domain is DVKVTQSSRYLVKRTGEKVFLECVQDMDHENMFWYRQDPGLGLRLIYFSYDVKMKEKGDIPEGYSVSREKKERFSLILESASTNQTSMYLCASSPGGAIGYEQYFGPGTRLTVT.

This sequence joins TRBV30 and TRBJ1-5; possibly TRBD1 for D (5 bases). Deletions cut 0 bases from V and 6 bases from J, with 12 bases between. CDR1 and CDR2 (germline): GTSNPN, SVGIG (reference sequence). The CDR3 has 14 amino acids. The CDR3 region is CAWSVPGGTQPQHF. CDR3 DNA sequence: TGTGCCTGGAGTGTACCGGGGGGAACTCAGCCCCAGCATTTT.

V usage is TRBV4-3 and J usage is TRBJ2-1, with D hard to call. The CDR3 totals 11 residues. The V end lost 6 bases, the J end lost 6 bases, and 6 bases lay between the germline ends. Germline V gives CDR1 LGHNA, CDR2 YSLEER. In DNA, the CDR3 is TGCGCCAGCAGTGGGGTCAATGAGCAGTTCTTC. This sequence encodes CASSGVNEQFF.

V gene TRBV9 combines with J gene TRBJ1-1; D is unresolved. The germline CDR1 and CDR2 sequences are SGDLS and YYNGEE. Trimming removed 1 base from V and 6 bases from J, with 16 bases in between. There are 15 residues in the CDR3. CDR3 residues: CASSVLDRTAAEAFF. In DNA, the CDR3 is TGTGCCAGCAGCGTATTGGACCGAACGGCGGCTGAAGCTTTCTTT. Complete variable domain (other parts from reference TRBV9 and TRBJ1-1): DSGVTQTPKHLITATGQRVTLRCSPRSGDLSVYWYQQSLDQGLQFLIQYYNGEERAKGNILERFSAQQFPDLHSELNLSSLELGDSALYFCASSVLDRTAAEAFFGQGTRLTVV.

The chain employs TRBV7-9 and TRBJ1-4; a weak D match, TRBD1 (6 bases). In germline, CDR1 is SEHNR, CDR2 FQNEAQ (reference sequence). The CDR3 length is 15 residues. The V end lost 5 bases, the J end lost 0 bases, and 10 bases lay between the germline ends. This CDR3 reads CASSIQGATNEKLFF. As DNA, the CDR3 is TGTGCCAGCAGCATACAGGGTGCAACTAATGAAAAACTGTTTTTT.